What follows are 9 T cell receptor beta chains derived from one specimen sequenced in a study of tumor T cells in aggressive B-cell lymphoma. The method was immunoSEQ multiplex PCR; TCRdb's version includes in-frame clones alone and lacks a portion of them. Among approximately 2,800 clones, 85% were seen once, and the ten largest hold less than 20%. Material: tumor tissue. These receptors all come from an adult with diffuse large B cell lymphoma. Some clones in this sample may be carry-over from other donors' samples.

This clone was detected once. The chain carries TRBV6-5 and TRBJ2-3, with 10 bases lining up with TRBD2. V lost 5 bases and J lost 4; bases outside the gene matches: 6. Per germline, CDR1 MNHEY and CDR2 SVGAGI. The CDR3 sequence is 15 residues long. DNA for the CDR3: TGTGCCAGCAGTCTAGCGGGAGTTCGGGCAGATACGCAGTATTTT. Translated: CASSLAGVRADTQYF.

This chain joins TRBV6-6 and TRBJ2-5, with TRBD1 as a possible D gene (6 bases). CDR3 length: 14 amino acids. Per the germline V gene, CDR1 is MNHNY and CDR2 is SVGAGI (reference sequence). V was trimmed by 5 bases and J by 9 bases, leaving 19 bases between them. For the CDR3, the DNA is TGTGCCAGCAGTACCATTGTATGGGGGCAGGCCCAGTACTTC. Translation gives CASSTIVWGQAQYF.

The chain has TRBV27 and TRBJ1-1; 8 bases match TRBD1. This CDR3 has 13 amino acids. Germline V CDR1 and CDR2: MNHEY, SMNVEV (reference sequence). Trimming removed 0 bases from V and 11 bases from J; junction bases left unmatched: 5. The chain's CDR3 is CASSLSPDRVAFF. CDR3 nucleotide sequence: TGTGCCAGCAGTTTATCCCCGGACAGGGTGGCTTTCTTT.

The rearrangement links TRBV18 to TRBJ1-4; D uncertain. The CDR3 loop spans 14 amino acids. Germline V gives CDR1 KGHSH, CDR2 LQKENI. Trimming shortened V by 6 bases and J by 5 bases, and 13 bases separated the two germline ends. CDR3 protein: CASSLVRGNEKLFF. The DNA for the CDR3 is TGTGCCAGCTCGCTCGTACGGGGAAATGAAAAACTGTTTTTT.

CDR3 in DNA: TGTGCCAGCAGCGGGGGAGGGGGTTGGAACACTGAAGCTTTCTTT. Protein: CASSGGGGWNTEAFF. The chain couples TRBV9 to TRBJ1-1; possibly TRBD1 for D (6 bases). V gave up 3 bases and J gave up 1 base, with 13 bases separating them. Per germline, CDR1 SGDLS and CDR2 YYNGEE. There are 15 residues in the CDR3.

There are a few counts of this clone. CDR3 in DNA: TGCGCCAGCAGCCAGTCCGTCAGGGCGGGACTAGATACGCAGTATTTT. Its protein product is CASSQSVRAGLDTQYF. The genes are TRBV4-3 and TRBJ2-3; D may be TRBD2 (6 bases). There are 16 residues in the CDR3. Looked up from germline, CDR1 is LGHNA and CDR2 is YSLEER. V shed 3 bases and J shed 5 bases, with 18 bases lying between them.

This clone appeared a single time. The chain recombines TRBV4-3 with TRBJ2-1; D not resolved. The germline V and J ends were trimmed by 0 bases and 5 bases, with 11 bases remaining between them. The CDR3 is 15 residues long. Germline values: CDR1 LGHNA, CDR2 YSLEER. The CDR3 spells CASSQDGLLDNEQFF. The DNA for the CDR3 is TGCGCCAGCAGCCAAGATGGCCTCCTAGACAATGAGCAGTTCTTC.

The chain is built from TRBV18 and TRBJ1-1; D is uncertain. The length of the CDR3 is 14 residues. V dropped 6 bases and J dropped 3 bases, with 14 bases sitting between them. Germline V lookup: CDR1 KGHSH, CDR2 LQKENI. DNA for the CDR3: TGTGCCAGCTCGCCTCTGGGGAGGGACACTGAAGCTTTCTTT. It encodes CASSPLGRDTEAFF.

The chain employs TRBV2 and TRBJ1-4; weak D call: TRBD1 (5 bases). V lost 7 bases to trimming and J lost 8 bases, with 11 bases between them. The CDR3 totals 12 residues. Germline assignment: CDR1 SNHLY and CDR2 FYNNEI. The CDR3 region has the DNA TGTGCCAGCACGGGGGGATACGAAAAACTGTTTTTT. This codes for CASTGGYEKLFF.